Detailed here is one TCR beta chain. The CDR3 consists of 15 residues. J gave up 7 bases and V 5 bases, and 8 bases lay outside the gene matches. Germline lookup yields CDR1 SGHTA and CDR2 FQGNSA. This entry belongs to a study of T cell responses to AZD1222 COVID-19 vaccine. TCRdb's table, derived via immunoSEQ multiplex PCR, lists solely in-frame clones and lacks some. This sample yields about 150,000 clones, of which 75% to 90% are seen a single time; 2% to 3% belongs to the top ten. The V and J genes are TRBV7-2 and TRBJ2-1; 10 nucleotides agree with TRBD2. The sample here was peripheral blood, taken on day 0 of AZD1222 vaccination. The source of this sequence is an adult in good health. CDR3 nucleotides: TGTGCCAGCAGCCCCCGAGCGGGAGGGTTGAATGAGCAGTTCTTC. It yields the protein CASSPRAGGLNEQFF.